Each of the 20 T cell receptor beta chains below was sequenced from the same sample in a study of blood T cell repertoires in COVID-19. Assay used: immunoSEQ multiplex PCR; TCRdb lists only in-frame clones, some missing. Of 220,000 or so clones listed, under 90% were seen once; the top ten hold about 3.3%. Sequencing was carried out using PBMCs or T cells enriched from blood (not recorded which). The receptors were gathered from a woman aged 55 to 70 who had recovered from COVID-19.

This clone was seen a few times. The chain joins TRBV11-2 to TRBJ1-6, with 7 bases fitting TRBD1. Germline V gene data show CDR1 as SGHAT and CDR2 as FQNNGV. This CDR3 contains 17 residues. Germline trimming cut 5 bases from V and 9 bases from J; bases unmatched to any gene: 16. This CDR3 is CASSQAGGGGVGSPLHF. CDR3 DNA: TGTGCCAGCAGCCAAGCGGGGGGAGGGGGCGTCGGTTCACCCCTCCACTTT.

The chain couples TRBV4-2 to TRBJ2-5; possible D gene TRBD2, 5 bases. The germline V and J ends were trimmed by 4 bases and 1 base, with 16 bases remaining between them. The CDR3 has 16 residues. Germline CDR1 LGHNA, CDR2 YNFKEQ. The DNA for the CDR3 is TGTGCCAGCAGCCCGAGACTATCCCACGCCCAAGAGACCCAGTACTTC. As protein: CASSPRLSHAQETQYF.

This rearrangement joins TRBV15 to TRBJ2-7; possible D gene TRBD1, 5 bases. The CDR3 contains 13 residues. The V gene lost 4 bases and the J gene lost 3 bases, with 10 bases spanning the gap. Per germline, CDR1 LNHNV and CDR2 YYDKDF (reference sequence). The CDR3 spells CATSNRQSYEQYF. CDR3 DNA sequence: TGTGCCACCAGCAACCGACAGAGCTACGAGCAGTACTTC. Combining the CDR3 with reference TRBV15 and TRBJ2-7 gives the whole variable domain DAMVIQNPRYQVTQFGKPVTLSCSQTLNHNVMYWYQQKSSQAPKLLFHYYDKDFNNEADTPDNFQSRRPNTSFCFLDIRSPGLGDTAMYLCATSNRQSYEQYFGPGTRLTVT.

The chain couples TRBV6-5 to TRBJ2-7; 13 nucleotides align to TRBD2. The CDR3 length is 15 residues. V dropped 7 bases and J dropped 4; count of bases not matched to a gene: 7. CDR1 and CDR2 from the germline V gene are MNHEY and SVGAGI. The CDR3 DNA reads TGTGCCAGCACCCAAGGACTAGCGGGAGAATACGAGCAGTACTTC. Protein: CASTQGLAGEYEQYF.

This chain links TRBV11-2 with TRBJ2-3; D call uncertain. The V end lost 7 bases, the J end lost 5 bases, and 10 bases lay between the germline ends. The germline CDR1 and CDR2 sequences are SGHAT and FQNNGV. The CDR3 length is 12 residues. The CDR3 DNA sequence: TGTGCCAGCATCACCAACGGAGATACGCAGTATTTT. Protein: CASITNGDTQYF.

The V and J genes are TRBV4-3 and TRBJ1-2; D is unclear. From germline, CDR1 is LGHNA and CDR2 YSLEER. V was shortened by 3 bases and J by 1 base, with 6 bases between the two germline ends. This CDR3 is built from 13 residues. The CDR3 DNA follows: TGCGCCAGCAGCCAGGAGGGTAACTATGGCTACACCTTC. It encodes CASSQEGNYGYTF.

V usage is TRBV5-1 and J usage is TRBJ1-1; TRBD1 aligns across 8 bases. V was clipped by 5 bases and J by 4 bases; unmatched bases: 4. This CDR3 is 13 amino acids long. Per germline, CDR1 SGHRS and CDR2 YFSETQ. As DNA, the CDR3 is TGCGCCAGCAGTTTCGACAGGGGCACTGAAGCTTTCTTT. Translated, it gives CASSFDRGTEAFF.

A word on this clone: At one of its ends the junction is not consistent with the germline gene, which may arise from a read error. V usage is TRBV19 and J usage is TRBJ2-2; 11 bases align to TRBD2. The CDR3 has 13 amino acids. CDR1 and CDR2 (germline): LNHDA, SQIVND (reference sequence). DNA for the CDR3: TGTGCCAGTAGCCCGGAAGGGACTAGCGGTAGGCTTTTT. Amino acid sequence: CASSPEGTSGRLF. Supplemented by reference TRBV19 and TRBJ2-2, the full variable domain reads DGGITQSPKYLFRKEGQNVTLSCEQNLNHDAMYWYRQDPGQGLRLIYYSQIVNDFQKGDIAEGYSVSREKKESFPLTVTSAQKNPTAFYLCASSPEGTSGRLFGEGSRLTVL.

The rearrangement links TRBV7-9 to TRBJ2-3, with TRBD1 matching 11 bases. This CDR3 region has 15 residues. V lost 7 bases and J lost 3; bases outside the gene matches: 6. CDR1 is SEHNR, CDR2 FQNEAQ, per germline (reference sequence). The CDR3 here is CASTIGQGATDTQYF. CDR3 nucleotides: TGTGCCAGCACCATCGGACAGGGGGCAACAGATACGCAGTATTTT.

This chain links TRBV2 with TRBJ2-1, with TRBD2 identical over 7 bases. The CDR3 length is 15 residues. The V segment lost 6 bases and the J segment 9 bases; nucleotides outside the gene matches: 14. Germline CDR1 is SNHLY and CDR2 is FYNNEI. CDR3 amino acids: CASSVSSGISGEQFF. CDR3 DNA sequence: TGTGCCAGCAGCGTATCGAGCGGGATATCTGGTGAGCAGTTCTTC.

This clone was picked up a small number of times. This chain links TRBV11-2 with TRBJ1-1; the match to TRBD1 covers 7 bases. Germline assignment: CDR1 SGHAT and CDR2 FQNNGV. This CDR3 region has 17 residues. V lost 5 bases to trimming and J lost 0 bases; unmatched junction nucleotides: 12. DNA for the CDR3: TGTGCCAGCAGCCCCTGGACAGGAGGCCCCATGAACACTGAAGCTTTCTTT. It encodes CASSPWTGGPMNTEAFF.

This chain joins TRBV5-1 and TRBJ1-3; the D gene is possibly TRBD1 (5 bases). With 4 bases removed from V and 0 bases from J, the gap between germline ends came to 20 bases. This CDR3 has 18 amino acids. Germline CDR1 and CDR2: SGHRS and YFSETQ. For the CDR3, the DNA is TGCGCCAGCAGCCCCAAATTTCACGACAGTGGCTCTGGAAACACCATATATTTT. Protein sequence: CASSPKFHDSGSGNTIYF.

This chain's CDR3 is CASIQSGAASGYGYTF. CDR3 bases: TGTGCCAGTATCCAAAGCGGGGCGGCAAGCGGCTATGGCTACACCTTC. The chain has TRBV19 and TRBJ1-2; a weak D match, TRBD1 (5 bases). Per germline, CDR1 LNHDA and CDR2 SQIVND (reference sequence). Deletions cut 7 bases from V and 4 bases from J, with 22 bases between. This CDR3 region has 16 residues. The full variable domain, rest sourced from reference TRBV19 and TRBJ1-2, is DGGITQSPKYLFRKEGQNVTLSCEQNLNHDAMYWYRQDPGQGLRLIYYSQIVNDFQKGDIAEGYSVSREKKESFPLTVTSAQKNPTAFYLCASIQSGAASGYGYTFGSGTRLTVV.

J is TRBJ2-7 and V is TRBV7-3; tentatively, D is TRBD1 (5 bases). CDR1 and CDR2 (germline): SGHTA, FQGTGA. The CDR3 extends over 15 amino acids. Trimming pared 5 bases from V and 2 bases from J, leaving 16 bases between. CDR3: CASSLRGSSAYEQYF. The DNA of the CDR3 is TGTGCCAGCAGCCTTAGGGGCAGTTCGGCCTACGAGCAGTACTTC.

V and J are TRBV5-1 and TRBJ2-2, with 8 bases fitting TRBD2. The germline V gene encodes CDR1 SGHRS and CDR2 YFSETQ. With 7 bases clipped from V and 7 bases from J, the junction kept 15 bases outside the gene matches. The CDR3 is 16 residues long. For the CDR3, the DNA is TGCGCCAGCGAACTAATGGGAGCGGGAGAAGGCGGGGAGCTGTTTTTT. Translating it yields CASELMGAGEGGELFF.

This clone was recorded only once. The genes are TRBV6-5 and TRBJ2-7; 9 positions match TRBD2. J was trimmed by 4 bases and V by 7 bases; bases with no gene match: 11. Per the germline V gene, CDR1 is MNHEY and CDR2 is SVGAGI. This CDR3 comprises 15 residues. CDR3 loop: CASNRAGGPMYEQYF. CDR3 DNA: TGTGCCAGCAATCGGGCGGGAGGGCCGATGTACGAGCAGTACTTC.

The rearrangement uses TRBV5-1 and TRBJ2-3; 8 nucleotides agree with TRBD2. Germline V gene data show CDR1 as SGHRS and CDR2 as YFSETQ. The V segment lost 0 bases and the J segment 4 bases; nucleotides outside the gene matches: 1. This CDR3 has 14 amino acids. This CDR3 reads CASSLERESDTQYF. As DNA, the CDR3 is TGCGCCAGCAGCTTGGAGCGGGAGTCAGATACGCAGTATTTT.

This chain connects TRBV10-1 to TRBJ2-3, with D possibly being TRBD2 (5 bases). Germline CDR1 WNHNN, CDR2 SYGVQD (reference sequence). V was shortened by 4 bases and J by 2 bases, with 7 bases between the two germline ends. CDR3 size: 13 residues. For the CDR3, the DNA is TGCGCCAGCAGTGTTCTAGCCACAGATACGCAGTATTTT. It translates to CASSVLATDTQYF.

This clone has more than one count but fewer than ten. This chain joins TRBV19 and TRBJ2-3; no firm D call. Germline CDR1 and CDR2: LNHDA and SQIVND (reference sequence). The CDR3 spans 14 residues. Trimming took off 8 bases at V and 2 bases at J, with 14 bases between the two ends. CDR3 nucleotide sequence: TGTGCCAGTGGGCCGAACATACTCACAGATACGCAGTATTTT. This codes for CASGPNILTDTQYF. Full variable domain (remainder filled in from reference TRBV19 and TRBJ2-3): DGGITQSPKYLFRKEGQNVTLSCEQNLNHDAMYWYRQDPGQGLRLIYYSQIVNDFQKGDIAEGYSVSREKKESFPLTVTSAQKNPTAFYLCASGPNILTDTQYFGPGTRLTVL.

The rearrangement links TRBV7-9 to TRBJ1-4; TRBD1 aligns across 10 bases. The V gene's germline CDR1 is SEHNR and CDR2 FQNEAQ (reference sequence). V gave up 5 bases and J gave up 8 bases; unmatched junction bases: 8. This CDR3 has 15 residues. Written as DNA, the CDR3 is TGTGCCAGCAGCGCGACAGGGGGCGCGGGAGAAAAACTGTTTTTT. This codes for CASSATGGAGEKLFF.